Below, 26 T cell receptor beta chains from the same sample are listed, as sequenced in a study of T cell responses to AZD1222 COVID-19 vaccine. The assay was immunoSEQ multiplex PCR, and TCRdb's table has in-frame clones only and misses some. In the table there are hundreds of thousands of clones, 93% of which are singletons. This specimen was peripheral blood, taken on day 0 of MenACWY control vaccination. All receptors derive from an adult in good health.

The chain links TRBV6-6 to TRBJ1-2, with 10 bases that match TRBD1. The CDR3 length is 15 residues. Looked up from germline, CDR1 is MNHNY and CDR2 is SVGAGI (reference sequence). Trimming at V came to 6 bases and at J to 8 bases, leaving 12 bases not matched to a gene. CDR3 sequence (DNA): TGTGCCAGCAGCCGCCGGGACAGGGGTACGGTAGGCTACACCTTC. It is translated as CASSRRDRGTVGYTF.

This chain uses TRBV10-3 with TRBJ2-3, with 13 bases identical to TRBD2. Germline loops: CDR1 ENHRY, CDR2 SYGVKD. The V segment lost 5 bases and the J segment 2 bases; nucleotides outside the gene matches: 4. This CDR3 has 16 amino acids. This chain's CDR3 is CAISKTSGGSTDTQYF. DNA for the CDR3: TGTGCCATCAGTAAGACTAGCGGGGGGTCCACAGATACGCAGTATTTT.

The chain carries TRBV6-5 and TRBJ2-2; D gene ambiguous. The CDR3 consists of 14 residues. Trimming cost V 7 bases and J 0 bases, with 9 bases left between them. In germline, CDR1 is MNHEY, CDR2 SVGAGI. CDR3 DNA sequence: TGTGCCAGCAAGGTCAGCCCGAACACCGGGGAGCTGTTTTTT. This sequence encodes CASKVSPNTGELFF.

The CDR3 DNA is TGCGCCAGCAGCTTGGAGGTAGGACCGGGAGCTTTCTTT. It specifies CASSLEVGPGAFF. The rearrangement links TRBV5-1 to TRBJ1-1; D not certain. Germline lookup yields CDR1 SGHRS and CDR2 YFSETQ. CDR3 length equals 13 residues. Trimming shortened V by 0 bases and J by 10 bases, and 13 bases separated the two germline ends. Based on the CDR3 plus reference TRBV5-1 and TRBJ1-1, the full variable domain is KAGVTQTPRYLIKTRGQQVTLSCSPISGHRSVSWYQQTPGQGLQFLFEYFSETQRNKGNFPGRFSGRQFSNSRSEMNVSTLELGDSALYLCASSLEVGPGAFFGQGTRLTVV.

The J gene is TRBJ2-4, the V gene TRBV19; 7 bases map to TRBD1. Per the germline V gene, CDR1 is LNHDA and CDR2 is SQIVND (reference sequence). The CDR3 spans 15 residues. In DNA form, the CDR3 reads TGTGCTACACAGGGGTCGCGGTCAGCCAAAAACATTCAGTACTTC. Protein product: CATQGSRSAKNIQYF.

This clone was recorded only once. The chain couples TRBV6-5 to TRBJ1-1, with D hard to call. Germline lookup yields CDR1 MNHEY and CDR2 SVGAGI. This CDR3 comprises 14 residues. In nucleotides, the CDR3 is TGTGTGACTAGGCCGGGTAGGGTGAACACTGAAGCTTTCTTT. Protein: CVTRPGRVNTEAFF.

The V and J genes are TRBV6-5 and TRBJ1-3; TRBD1 might be the D (6 bases). This CDR3 region has 15 residues. V dropped 2 bases and J dropped 4 bases, with 12 bases sitting between them. The V gene's germline CDR1 is MNHEY and CDR2 SVGAGI. The CDR3 bases are TGTGCCAGCAGTTACGAACAGGGTGGCGGAAACACCATATATTTT. Amino acids: CASSYEQGGGNTIYF.

This sequence joins TRBV7-2 and TRBJ2-1; 9 bases match TRBD1. This CDR3 is 15 amino acids long. CDR1 is SGHTA, CDR2 FQGNSA, per germline. V trimming: 4 bases; J trimming: 6 bases; junction bases outside the gene matches: 7. CDR3 residues: CASSSGTGSFNEQFF. The CDR3 nucleotides are TGTGCCAGCAGCTCCGGGACAGGGTCTTTCAATGAGCAGTTCTTC.

The V and J genes are TRBV29-1 and TRBJ1-1, with D unresolved. This CDR3 has 12 amino acids. CDR1 and CDR2 (germline): SQVTM, ANQGSEA. V was pared by 7 bases and J by 1 base, with 10 bases between. The CDR3 DNA is TGCAGCGCTCGGACGGGGAACACTGAAGCTTTCTTT. Protein: CSARTGNTEAFF.

The V gene is TRBV7-2, the J gene TRBJ2-3; 12 bases line up with TRBD2. V trimming: 2 bases; J trimming: 6 bases; junction bases outside the gene matches: 6. The CDR3 runs 16 residues. Per the germline V gene, CDR1 is SGHTA and CDR2 is FQGNSA. CDR3 protein: CASSLMLAGGRDTQYF. CDR3 coding DNA: TGTGCCAGCAGCTTAATGCTAGCGGGGGGGCGGGATACGCAGTATTTT.

The chain joins TRBV6-5 to TRBJ2-5, with TRBD1 as a possible D gene (5 bases). Germline values: CDR1 MNHEY, CDR2 SVGAGI. V was cut by 7 bases and J by 4 bases, with 16 bases left in between. This CDR3 has 14 residues. The CDR3 loop is CASTATGSGETQYF. The DNA of the CDR3 is TGTGCCAGCACCGCAACAGGTTCTGGAGAGACCCAGTACTTC.

This chain connects TRBV6-4 to TRBJ1-1; D is perhaps TRBD1 (5 bases). Trimming cost V 3 bases and J 5 bases, with 10 bases left between them. From germline, CDR1 is MRHNA and CDR2 SNTAGT. There are 13 residues in the CDR3. The CDR3 DNA is TGTGCCAGCAGTGAAGACAGAAGTACTGAAGCTTTCTTT. Translated: CASSEDRSTEAFF.

The rearrangement links TRBV30 to TRBJ1-3; D not certain. V lost 5 bases and J lost 0, with 11 bases in between. The CDR3 is 14 residues long. CDR1 and CDR2 (germline): GTSNPN, SVGIG (reference sequence). DNA for the CDR3: TGTGCCTGGGCTCTAGGGAGCTCTGGAAACACCATATATTTT. Its protein is CAWALGSSGNTIYF.

This sequence joins TRBV9 and TRBJ1-1, with no clear D. The CDR3 length is 15 residues. Per the germline V gene, CDR1 is SGDLS and CDR2 is YYNGEE. The germline V and J ends were trimmed by 0 bases and 0 bases, with 9 bases remaining between them. CDR3: CASSVGEGMNTEAFF. As DNA, the CDR3 is TGTGCCAGCAGCGTAGGAGAAGGGATGAACACTGAAGCTTTCTTT.

The J gene is TRBJ1-6, the V gene TRBV14, with no clear D. This CDR3 region has 13 residues. The V gene lost 5 bases and the J gene lost 2 bases, with 4 bases spanning the gap. Germline assignment: CDR1 SGHDN and CDR2 FVKESK. CDR3 bases: TGTGCCAGCAGCTTGGCCTATAATTCACCCCTCCACTTT. Residues: CASSLAYNSPLHF.

The rearrangement joins TRBV4-3 to TRBJ1-1; 7 bases are a match to TRBD1. J lost 5 bases, V lost 1 base, and 13 bases had no gene match. In germline, CDR1 is LGHNA, CDR2 YSLEER. CDR3 length: 17 residues. CDR3 bases: TGCGCCAGCAGCCAAGCGCGACAGGGTTTAGGATGGACTGAAGCTTTCTTT. It is translated as CASSQARQGLGWTEAFF.

The chain couples TRBV5-1 to TRBJ1-2; the D is unclear. Germline V gene sequence: CDR1 SGHRS, CDR2 YFSETQ. V lost 0 bases and J lost 2, with 11 bases in between. This CDR3 region has 15 residues. CDR3 amino acids: CASSLARTFNYGYTF. The DNA for the CDR3 is TGCGCCAGCAGCTTGGCCAGGACTTTCAACTATGGCTACACCTTC.

J is TRBJ1-2 and V is TRBV6-5; TRBD1 aligns across 9 bases. Germline trimming cut 1 base from V and 4 bases from J; bases unmatched to any gene: 7. There are 16 residues in the CDR3. CDR1 and CDR2 from the germline V gene are MNHEY and SVGAGI. CDR3 protein: CASSYYAGTGFYGYTF. Written as DNA, the CDR3 is TGTGCCAGCAGTTACTATGCGGGGACAGGGTTCTATGGCTACACCTTC.

The chain combines TRBV7-8 with TRBJ1-2, with D unresolved. V lost 4 bases to trimming and J lost 3 bases, with 9 bases between them. The CDR3 sequence is 13 residues long. In germline, CDR1 is SGHVS, CDR2 FQNEAQ. The CDR3 DNA reads TGTGCCAGCAGCTCCCCTAACTACTATGGCTACACCTTC. Protein product: CASSSPNYYGYTF.

The CDR3 DNA reads as TGCAGTGCTAGAGAGTTTCCTGAAGCTTTCTTT. It encodes CSAREFPEAFF. The chain has TRBV20-1 and TRBJ1-1; D unclear. V dropped 0 bases and J dropped 6 bases, with 5 bases sitting between them. The germline CDR1 and CDR2 sequences are DFQATT and SNEGSKA (reference sequence). There are 11 residues in the CDR3.

The chain uses TRBV5-1 and TRBJ1-2; the D is unclear. This CDR3 is built from 14 residues. From germline, CDR1 is SGHRS and CDR2 YFSETQ. V was cut by 0 bases and J by 2 bases, with 8 bases left in between. CDR3 sequence (DNA): TGCGCCAGCAGCTTGGATCGCAGGAACTATGGCTACACCTTC. Translating it yields CASSLDRRNYGYTF.

This sequence joins TRBV5-4 and TRBJ1-6; tentatively, D is TRBD1 (6 bases). The CDR3 extends over 15 amino acids. Germline V CDR1 and CDR2: SGHNT, YYREEE (reference sequence). The ends were cut back, 4 bases at V and 7 bases at J, with 15 bases in the middle. The CDR3 nucleotides are TGTGCCAGCAGCCCACCCGGGACAAAAAATTCACCCCTCCACTTT. The encoded protein is CASSPPGTKNSPLHF.

The rearrangement uses TRBV10-3 and TRBJ1-5; the match to TRBD1 covers 8 bases. This CDR3 spans 17 amino acids. Germline V CDR1 and CDR2: ENHRY, SYGVKD. With V trimmed by 1 base and J by 4 bases, 9 bases remained unmatched. In DNA, the CDR3 is TGTGCCATCAGTGAGTTAGACAGGGGAACCTTTAATCAGCCCCAGCATTTT. Protein sequence: CAISELDRGTFNQPQHF.

The chain recombines TRBV11-2 with TRBJ1-4, with D perhaps matching TRBD1 (5 bases). Trimming shortened V by 5 bases and J by 5 bases, and 12 bases separated the two germline ends. The germline V gene encodes CDR1 SGHAT and CDR2 FQNNGV. The CDR3 loop spans 14 amino acids. CDR3 DNA: TGTGCCAGCAGCCGGAGGGGTACCAATGAAAAACTGTTTTTT. Translated: CASSRRGTNEKLFF.

With regard to this clone: The junction departs from the called germline gene at one end, perhaps through a read error. The V gene is TRBV2, the J gene TRBJ1-6; maybe TRBD1 (6 bases). The CDR3 sequence is 13 residues long. Germline V CDR1 and CDR2: SNHLY, FYNNEI. For the CDR3, the DNA is TGCGACTCAGGGGAGGGGTATAATTCACCCCTCCACTTT. It encodes CDSGEGYNSPLHF.

The J gene is TRBJ2-7, the V gene TRBV25-1; maybe TRBD1 (6 bases). This CDR3 is built from 16 residues. The V end lost 1 base, the J end lost 6 bases, and 19 bases lay between the germline ends. Germline lookup yields CDR1 MGHDK and CDR2 SYGVNS. CDR3 DNA: TGTGCCAGCAGTGAATCGGGCGGCAGGGGAAAGTTCGAGCAGTACTTC. Amino acid sequence: CASSESGGRGKFEQYF.